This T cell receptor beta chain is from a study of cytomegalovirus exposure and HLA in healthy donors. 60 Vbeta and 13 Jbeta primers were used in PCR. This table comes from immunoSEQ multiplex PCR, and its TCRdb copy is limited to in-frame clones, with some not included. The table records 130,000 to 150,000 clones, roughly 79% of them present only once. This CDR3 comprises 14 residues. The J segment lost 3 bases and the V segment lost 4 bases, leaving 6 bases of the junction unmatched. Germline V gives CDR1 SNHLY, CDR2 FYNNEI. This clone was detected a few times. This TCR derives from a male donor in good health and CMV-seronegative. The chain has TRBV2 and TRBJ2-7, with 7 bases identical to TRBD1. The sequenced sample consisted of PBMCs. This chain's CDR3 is CASSAITGDYEQYF. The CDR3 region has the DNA TGTGCCAGCAGTGCTATAACAGGGGACTACGAGCAGTACTTC.